What follows describes a single T cell receptor beta chain. This clonotype occurred a few times. Its antigen is currently not known. It has no much larger one-base neighbor in the sample; base qualities were not kept. This entry is derived from a study of T-cell reconstitution after alpha-beta-depleted transplantation in children (dated by TCRdb to between 2015 and 2016). Notes on the research overall: Using TCR repertoire profiling, the study followed T-cell immune reconstitution in a quantitative way in children after TCRalphabeta/CD19-depleted allogeneic hematopoietic cell transplantation.

The library was generated by PCR. The reads were generated on an Illumina HiSeq 2500. Molecular barcoding was employed in the preparation of TCR libraries, with unique molecular identifiers being used to normalize TCRbeta repertoire quantification. The public reads were reprocessed in TCRdb via fastp at Q25 and MiXCR, keeping in-frame beta chains. Here each entry gathers all rows of one CDR3 protein and keeps the most common genes and DNA. Here the sample has 330,000 or so distinct CDR3 sequences; under 13% occur a single time. The ten most abundant clones make up 2.4% of the sample. V lost 0 bases and J lost 10 bases, and the count of bases not matched to a germline gene is 8. The germline V gene sets CDR1 to SGHRS and CDR2 to YFSETQ. There are 15 amino acids in the CDR3, from cysteine to phenylalanine inclusive. This entry keeps only the CDR3 DNA: 45 bases, framed from base 1.

The sequence is built from TRBV5-1 and TRBJ2-1, with TRBD2 matching 9 junction bases. This receptor was taken from a human donor who donated a stem cell graft to a child with acute lymphoblastic leukemia. Sequences were derived from PBMCs from the stem cell graft donor, sampled from the stem cell graft. The nucleotides are TGCGCCAGCAGCTTGGTTGCGGGAGGGCCAGGGGAGCAGTTCTTC. Translated, this gives CASSLVAGGPGEQFF.